This record concerns one T cell receptor (beta chain) sequence. V trimming: 4 bases; J trimming: 7 bases; junction bases outside the gene matches: 7. The CDR3 has 15 residues. CDR1 is MNHEY and CDR2 is SVGAGI in the germline V gene. These data originate in a study of blood T cell repertoires in COVID-19. On the study more broadly: The United States, Italy and Spain were the sources of the acute and convalescent COVID-19 samples. The cDNA or gDNA used as material had been derived from T cells, B-cell-depleted T cells, or PBMCs.

Authors' processing steps: Counts of nucleated cells, estimated from reference gene primer amplification, were obtained. The assay was immunoSEQ multiplex PCR, and TCRdb's table has in-frame clones only and misses some. The V and J calls and clone size were taken over from that table, and D and trimming were inferred from the DNA. The table has fewer than 250,000 clones, around 83% seen once. The specimen sequenced was peripheral blood. This sequence was found in a woman in her fifties or sixties with acute or convalescent COVID-19. V and J are TRBV6-5 and TRBJ1-4; TRBD1 matches at 9 bases. In nucleotides, the CDR3 is TGTGCCAGCAGTTTATTCGGGACAGGGTCTGAAAAACTGTTTTTT. It yields the protein CASSLFGTGSEKLFF.